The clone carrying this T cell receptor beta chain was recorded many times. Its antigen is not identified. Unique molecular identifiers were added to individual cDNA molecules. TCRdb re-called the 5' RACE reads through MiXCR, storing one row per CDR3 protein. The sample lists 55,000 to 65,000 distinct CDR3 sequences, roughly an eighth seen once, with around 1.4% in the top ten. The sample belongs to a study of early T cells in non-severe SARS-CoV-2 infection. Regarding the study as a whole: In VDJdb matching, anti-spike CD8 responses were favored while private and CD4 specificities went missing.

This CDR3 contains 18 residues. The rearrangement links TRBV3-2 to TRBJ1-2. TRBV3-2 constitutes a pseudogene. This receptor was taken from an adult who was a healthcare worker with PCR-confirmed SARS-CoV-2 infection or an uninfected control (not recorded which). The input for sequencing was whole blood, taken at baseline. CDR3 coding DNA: TGTGCCAGCAGCCAAGGTACGGAGAGGCAGCCACCTCTCTATGGCTACACCTTC. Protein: CASSQGTERQPPLYGYTF.